This TCR beta chain was identified in a study of blood T cell repertoires in COVID-19. Study background: Researchers got acute and convalescent COVID-19 samples from the United States, Italy and Spain. T cells, B-cell-depleted T cells, or PBMCs provided the cDNA or gDNA that served as material.

This clone came up a few times. Per the study methods: Amplification with reference gene primers provided the estimates of nucleated cell counts. TCRdb keeps only in-frame clones here, not all; method: immunoSEQ multiplex PCR. D and trimming were read from the DNA, whereas the V and J calls and clone size are those reported in that table. The sample contains about 88,000 clones, about 88% of which appear only once. V was trimmed by 2 bases and J by 0 bases, leaving 13 bases between them. The CDR3 has 17 residues. Germline CDR1 and CDR2: MNHEY and SVGEGT. The receptor's source is a woman of 80 years or more with acute or convalescent COVID-19. V gene TRBV6-2 or TRBV6-3 combines with J gene TRBJ1-4; D may be TRBD1 (5 bases). Sequenced: peripheral blood. The CDR3: CASSYDSSSSTNEKLFF. The CDR3 region has the DNA TGTGCCAGCAGTTACGACAGTTCTTCCTCAACTAATGAAAAACTGTTTTTT.